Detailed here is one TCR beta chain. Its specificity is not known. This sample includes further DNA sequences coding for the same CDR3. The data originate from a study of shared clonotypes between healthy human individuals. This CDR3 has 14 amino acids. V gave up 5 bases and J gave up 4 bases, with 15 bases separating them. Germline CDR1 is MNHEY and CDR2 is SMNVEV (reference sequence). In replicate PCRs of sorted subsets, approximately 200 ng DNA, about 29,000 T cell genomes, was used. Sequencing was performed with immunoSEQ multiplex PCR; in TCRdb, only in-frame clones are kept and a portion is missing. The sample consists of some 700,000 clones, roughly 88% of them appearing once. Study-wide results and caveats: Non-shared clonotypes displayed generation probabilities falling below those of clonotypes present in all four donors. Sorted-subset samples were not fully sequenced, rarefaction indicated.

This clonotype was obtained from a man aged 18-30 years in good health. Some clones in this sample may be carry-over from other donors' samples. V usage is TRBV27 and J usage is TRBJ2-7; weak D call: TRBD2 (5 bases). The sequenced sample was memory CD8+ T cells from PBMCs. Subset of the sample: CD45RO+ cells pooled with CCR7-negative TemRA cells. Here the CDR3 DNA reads TGTGCCAGCAGTCTTTCGGGAACCGTGTACGAGCAGTACTTC. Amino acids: CASSLSGTVYEQYF.